Listed below are T cell receptor beta chains from one sample, sequenced in a study of beta chain features in type 1 diabetes. Clones were sequenced by immunoSEQ multiplex PCR, and TCRdb holds only the in-frame ones, with some missing. The table includes about 350,000 clones, about 18% detected once. Sample: naive CD4+ T cells from blood. The receptors here all came from a woman between 18 and 30 years old in good health. Both conserved end residues are part of each CDR3. The D gene is left open where the match is weak. Clone size is stated in some rows and not others, as once, few, many or a class when expanded.

clone_size d_call j_call v_call cdr3_nt cdr3_aa
few TRBD2 TRBJ2-3 TRBV5-1 TGCGCCAGCAGCGTCGGGACTAGCGGGCAAAGCACAGATACGCAGTATTTT CASSVGTSGQSTDTQYF
NA NA TRBJ1-1 TRBV29-1 TGCAGCGTGCTAACGAGCGGTATGAACACTGAAGCTTTCTTT CSVLTSGMNTEAFF
NA NA TRBJ1-2 TRBV5-1 TGCGCCAGCAGCTCCGGACCGACCGGGGATGGCACCTTC CASSSGPTGDGTF
few NA TRBJ2-7 TRBV4-2 TGTGCCAGCAGCCAAGCGGGACAAAGCTCCTACGAGCAGTACTTC CASSQAGQSSYEQYF
NA TRBD1 TRBJ2-5 TRBV2 TGTGCCAGCAAAAAACAGGGGAGTGAGACCCAGTACTTC CASKKQGSETQYF
few NA TRBJ1-5 TRBV7-2 TGTGCCAGCAGCTTATCGAGTAGGCGGGATCAGCCCCAGCATTTT CASSLSSRRDQPQHF
few NA TRBJ2-2 TRBV23-1 TGCGCCAGCACCCCGGATTGGGGGGCCGGGGAGCTGTTTTTT CASTPDWGAGELFF
NA TRBD2 TRBJ2-3 TRBV9 TGTGCCAGCAGCCGGGAGGCAGATACGCAGTATTTT CASSREADTQYF
few NA TRBJ1-1 TRBV12-5 TGTGCTAGTGGTCCGCGGGGTGGCACTGAAGCTTTCTTT CASGPRGGTEAFF
few NA TRBJ1-1 TRBV10-3 TGTGCCATCAGTGCCAGGGCGAACACTGAAGCTTTCTTT CAISARANTEAFF
once NA TRBJ2-7 TRBV19 TGTGCCAGTAGTATAGAGAGGACAGTGCCCTACGAGCAGTACTTC CASSIERTVPYEQYF
NA TRBD2 TRBJ2-3 TRBV5-4 TGTGCCAGCAGCTGGGGAGCGGGGGGCACAGATACGCAGTATTTT CASSWGAGGTDTQYF
few NA TRBJ1-1 TRBV30 TGTGCCTGGAGGTACAGGGTTAACACTGAAGCTTTCTTT CAWRYRVNTEAFF
NA NA TRBJ2-5 TRBV30 TGTGCCTGGAGTGTAGCCGTCCAAGAGACCCAGTACTTC CAWSVAVQETQYF
NA NA TRBJ2-5 TRBV5-1 TGCGCCAGCAGCTTACCAGGGGAAGAGACCCAGTACTTC CASSLPGEETQYF
NA TRBD1 TRBJ2-5 TRBV6-1 TGTGCCAGCATTAGACAGGGGGGAGAGACCCAGTACTTC CASIRQGGETQYF
NA TRBD2 TRBJ2-3 TRBV29-1 TGCAGCGTCGCCTCTAGCGGGAGACGGGGAGATACGCAGTATTTT CSVASSGRRGDTQYF
NA TRBD2 TRBJ2-3 TRBV19 TGTGCCAGTAGTATAGACCGTAGCGGGAGAGCAACAGATACGCAGTATTTT CASSIDRSGRATDTQYF
NA TRBD1 TRBJ2-5 TRBV5-1 TGCGCCAGCAGCCCGACAGGGGGCGAAGAGACCCAGTACTTC CASSPTGGEETQYF
few TRBD2 TRBJ2-1 TRBV7-2 TGTGCCAGCAGCTTAGTTGGCGGGGGGGCCTTCGATGAGCAGTTCTTC CASSLVGGGAFDEQFF